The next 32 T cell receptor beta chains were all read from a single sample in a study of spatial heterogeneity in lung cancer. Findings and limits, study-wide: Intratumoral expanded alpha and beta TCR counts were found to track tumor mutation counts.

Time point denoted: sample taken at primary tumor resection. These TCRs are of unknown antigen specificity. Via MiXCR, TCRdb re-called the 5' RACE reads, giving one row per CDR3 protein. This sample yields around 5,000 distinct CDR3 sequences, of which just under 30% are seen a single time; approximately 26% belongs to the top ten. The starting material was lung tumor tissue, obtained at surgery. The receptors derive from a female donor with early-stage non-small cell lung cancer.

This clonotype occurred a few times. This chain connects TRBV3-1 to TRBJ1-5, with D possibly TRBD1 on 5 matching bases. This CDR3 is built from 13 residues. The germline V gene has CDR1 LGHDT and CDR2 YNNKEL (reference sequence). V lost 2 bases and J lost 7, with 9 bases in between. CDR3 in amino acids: CASSQQRGQPQHF. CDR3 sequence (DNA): TGTGCCAGCAGCCAACAGAGGGGACAGCCCCAGCATTTT.

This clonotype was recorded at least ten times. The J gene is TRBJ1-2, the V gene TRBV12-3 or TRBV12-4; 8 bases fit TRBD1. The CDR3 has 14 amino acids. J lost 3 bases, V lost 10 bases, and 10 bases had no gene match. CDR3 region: CATQTGGGYYGYTF. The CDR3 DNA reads TGTGCCACCCAAACAGGGGGGGGTTACTATGGCTACACCTTC.

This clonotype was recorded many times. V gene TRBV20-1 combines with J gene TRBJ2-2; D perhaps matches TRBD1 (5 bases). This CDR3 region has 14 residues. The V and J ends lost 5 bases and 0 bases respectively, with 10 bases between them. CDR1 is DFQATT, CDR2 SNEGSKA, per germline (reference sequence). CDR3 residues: CSAPGLPNTGELFF. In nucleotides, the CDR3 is TGCAGTGCTCCAGGGTTACCGAACACCGGGGAGCTGTTTTTT.

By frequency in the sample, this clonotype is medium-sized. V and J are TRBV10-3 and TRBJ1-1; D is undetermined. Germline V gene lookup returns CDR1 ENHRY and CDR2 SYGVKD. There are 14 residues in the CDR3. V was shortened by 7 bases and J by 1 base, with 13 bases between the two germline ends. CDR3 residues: CAIKNRQANTEAFF. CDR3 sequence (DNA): TGTGCCATCAAAAATCGGCAGGCGAACACTGAAGCTTTCTTT.

CDR3 bases: TGTGCCAGCAGCTTGGGCACAGGGGGCCTTGGCACTGAAGCTTTCTTT. The encoded protein is CASSLGTGGLGTEAFF. V and J are TRBV5-4 and TRBJ1-1; 9 bases are shared with TRBD1. Trimming at V came to 0 bases and at J to 4 bases, leaving 7 bases not matched to a gene. The CDR3 runs 16 residues. Germline CDR1 and CDR2: SGHNT and YYREEE (reference sequence).

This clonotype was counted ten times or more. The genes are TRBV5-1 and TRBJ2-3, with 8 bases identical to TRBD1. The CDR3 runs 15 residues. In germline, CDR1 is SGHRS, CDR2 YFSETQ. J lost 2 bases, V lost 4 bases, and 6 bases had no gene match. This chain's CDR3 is CASSMTGVITDTQYF. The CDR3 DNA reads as TGCGCCAGCAGCATGACAGGGGTTATCACAGATACGCAGTATTTT. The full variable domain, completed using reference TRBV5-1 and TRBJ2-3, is KAGVTQTPRYLIKTRGQQVTLSCSPISGHRSVSWYQQTPGQGLQFLFEYFSETQRNKGNFPGRFSGRQFSNSRSEMNVSTLELGDSALYLCASSMTGVITDTQYFGPGTRLTVL.

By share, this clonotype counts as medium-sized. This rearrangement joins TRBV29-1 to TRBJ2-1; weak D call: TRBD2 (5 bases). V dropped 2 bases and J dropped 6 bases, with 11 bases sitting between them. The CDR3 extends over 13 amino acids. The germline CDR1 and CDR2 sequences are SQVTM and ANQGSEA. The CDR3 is CSVEPSRVNEQFF. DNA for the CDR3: TGCAGCGTTGAACCGTCGAGGGTCAATGAGCAGTTCTTC.

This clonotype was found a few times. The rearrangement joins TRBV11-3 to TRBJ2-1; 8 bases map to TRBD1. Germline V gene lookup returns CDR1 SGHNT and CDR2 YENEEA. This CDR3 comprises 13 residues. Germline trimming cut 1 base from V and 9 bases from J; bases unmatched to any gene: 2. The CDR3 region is CASSLVGTGEQFF. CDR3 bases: TGTGCCAGCAGCTTAGTTGGGACAGGTGAGCAGTTCTTC.

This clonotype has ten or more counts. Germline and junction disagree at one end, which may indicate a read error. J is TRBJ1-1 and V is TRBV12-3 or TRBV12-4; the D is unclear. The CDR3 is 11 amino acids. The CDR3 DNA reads TGTGCCAGCAGCTTAGGCCTTGAAGCTTTCTTT. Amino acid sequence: CASSLGLEAFF.

The CDR3 loop is CASSYNRRSEQYF. The CDR3 nucleotides read TGTGCCAGCAGTTACAACCGACGGAGCGAGCAGTACTTC. The V and J genes are TRBV6-5 and TRBJ2-7, with D hard to call. Germline-derived CDR1 and CDR2 are MNHEY and SVGAGI. V was clipped by 2 bases and J by 6 bases, with 11 bases between them. This CDR3 is 13 amino acids long.

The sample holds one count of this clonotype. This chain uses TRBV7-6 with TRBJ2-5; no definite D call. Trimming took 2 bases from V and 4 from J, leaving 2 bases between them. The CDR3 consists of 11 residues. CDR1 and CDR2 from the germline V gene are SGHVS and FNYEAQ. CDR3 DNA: TGTGCCAGCAGCTTAACAGAGACCCAGTACTTC. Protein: CASSLTETQYF.

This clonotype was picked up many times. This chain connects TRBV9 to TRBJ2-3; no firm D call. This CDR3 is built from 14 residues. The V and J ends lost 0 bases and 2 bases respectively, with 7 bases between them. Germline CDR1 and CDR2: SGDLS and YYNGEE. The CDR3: CASSVGPVTDTQYF. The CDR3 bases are TGTGCCAGCAGCGTAGGTCCAGTCACAGATACGCAGTATTTT.

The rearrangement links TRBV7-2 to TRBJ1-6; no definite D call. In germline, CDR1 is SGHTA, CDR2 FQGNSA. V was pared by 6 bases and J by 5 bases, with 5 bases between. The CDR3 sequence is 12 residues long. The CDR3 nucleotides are TGTGCCAGCAGTACAAATAATTCACCCCTCCACTTT. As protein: CASSTNNSPLHF.

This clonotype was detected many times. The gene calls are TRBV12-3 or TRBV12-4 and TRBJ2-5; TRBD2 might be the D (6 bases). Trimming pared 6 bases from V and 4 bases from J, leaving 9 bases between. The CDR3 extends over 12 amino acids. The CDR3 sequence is CASRSGVETQYF. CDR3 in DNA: TGTGCCAGCAGATCGGGAGTAGAGACCCAGTACTTC.

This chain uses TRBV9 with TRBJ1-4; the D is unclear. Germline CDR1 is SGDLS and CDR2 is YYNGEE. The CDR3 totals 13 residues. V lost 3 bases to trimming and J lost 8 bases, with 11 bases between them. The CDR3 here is CASSGQNEEKLFF. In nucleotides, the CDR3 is TGTGCCAGCAGCGGTCAGAATGAGGAAAAACTGTTTTTT.

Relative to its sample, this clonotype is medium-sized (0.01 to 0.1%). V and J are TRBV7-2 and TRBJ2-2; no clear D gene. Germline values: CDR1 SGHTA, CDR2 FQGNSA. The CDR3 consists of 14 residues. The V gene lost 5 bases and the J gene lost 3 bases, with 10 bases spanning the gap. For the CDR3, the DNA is TGTGCCAGCAGCCCAGGCGGTGACACCGGGGAGCTGTTTTTT. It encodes CASSPGGDTGELFF.

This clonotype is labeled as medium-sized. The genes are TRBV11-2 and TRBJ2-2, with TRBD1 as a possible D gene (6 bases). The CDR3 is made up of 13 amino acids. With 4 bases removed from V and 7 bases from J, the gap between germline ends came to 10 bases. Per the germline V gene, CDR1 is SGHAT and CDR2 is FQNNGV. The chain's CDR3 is CASSSTGNGELFF. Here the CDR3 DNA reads TGTGCCAGCAGCTCAACAGGGAACGGGGAGCTGTTTTTT.

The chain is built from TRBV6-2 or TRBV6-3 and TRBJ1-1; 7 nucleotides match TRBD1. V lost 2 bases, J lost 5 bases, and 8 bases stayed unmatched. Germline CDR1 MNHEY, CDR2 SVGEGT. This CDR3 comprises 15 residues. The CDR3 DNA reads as TGTGCCAGCAGTTACCAGGGGGTTACCTTGACTGAAGCTTTCTTT. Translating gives CASSYQGVTLTEAFF.

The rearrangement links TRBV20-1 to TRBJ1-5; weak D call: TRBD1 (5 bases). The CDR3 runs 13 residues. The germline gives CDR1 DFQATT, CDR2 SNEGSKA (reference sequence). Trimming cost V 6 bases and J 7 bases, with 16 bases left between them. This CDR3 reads CSASAGPQQPQHF. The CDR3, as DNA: TGCAGTGCGTCGGCAGGGCCCCAGCAGCCCCAGCATTTT.

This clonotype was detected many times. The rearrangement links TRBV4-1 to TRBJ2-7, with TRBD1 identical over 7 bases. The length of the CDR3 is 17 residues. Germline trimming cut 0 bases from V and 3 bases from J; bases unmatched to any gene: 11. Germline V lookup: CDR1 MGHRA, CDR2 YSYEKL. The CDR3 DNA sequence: TGCGCCAGCAGCCAAGATCGGGGTAGTAGGGGGCGCTACGAGCAGTACTTC. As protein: CASSQDRGSRGRYEQYF.

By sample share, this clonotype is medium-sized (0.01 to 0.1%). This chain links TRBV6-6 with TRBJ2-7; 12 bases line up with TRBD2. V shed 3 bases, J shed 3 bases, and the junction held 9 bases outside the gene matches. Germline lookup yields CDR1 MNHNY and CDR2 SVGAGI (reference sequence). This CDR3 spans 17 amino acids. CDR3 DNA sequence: TGTGCCAGCAGTTATTTAAACTTACTAGCGGGGGGCTACGAGCAGTACTTC. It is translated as CASSYLNLLAGGYEQYF.

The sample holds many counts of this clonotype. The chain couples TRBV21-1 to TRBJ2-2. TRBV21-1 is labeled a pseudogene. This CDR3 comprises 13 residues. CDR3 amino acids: CASRRRETGELFF. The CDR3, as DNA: TGTGCCAGCAGAAGGAGAGAGACCGGGGAGCTGTTTTTT.

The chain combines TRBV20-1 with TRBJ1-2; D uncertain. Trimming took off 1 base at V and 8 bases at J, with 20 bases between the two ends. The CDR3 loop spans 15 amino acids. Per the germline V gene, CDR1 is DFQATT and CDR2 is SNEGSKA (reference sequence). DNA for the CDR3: TGCAGTGCTAGAGTCGGACGGCCCGTTCGTGGAGGCTACACCTTC. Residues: CSARVGRPVRGGYTF.

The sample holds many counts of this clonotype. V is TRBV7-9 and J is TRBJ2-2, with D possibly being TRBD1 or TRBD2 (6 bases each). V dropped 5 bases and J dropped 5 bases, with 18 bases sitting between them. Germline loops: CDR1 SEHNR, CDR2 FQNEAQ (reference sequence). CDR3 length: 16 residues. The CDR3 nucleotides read TGTGCCAGCAGCGCGGCGACAGGAGGGTTAACCGGGGAGCTGTTTTTT. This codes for CASSAATGGLTGELFF.

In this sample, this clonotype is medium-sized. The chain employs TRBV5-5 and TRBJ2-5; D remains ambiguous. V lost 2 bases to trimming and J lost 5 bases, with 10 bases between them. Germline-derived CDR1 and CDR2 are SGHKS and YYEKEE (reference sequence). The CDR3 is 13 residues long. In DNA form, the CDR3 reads TGTGCCAGCAGCTTTCGACCCAGGGAGACCCAGTACTTC. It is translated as CASSFRPRETQYF.

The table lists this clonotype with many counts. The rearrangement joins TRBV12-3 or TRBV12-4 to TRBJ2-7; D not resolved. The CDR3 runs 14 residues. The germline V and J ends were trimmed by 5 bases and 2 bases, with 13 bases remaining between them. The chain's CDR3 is CASSPNMNTYEQYF. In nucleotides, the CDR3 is TGTGCCAGCAGTCCAAACATGAACACCTACGAGCAGTACTTC.

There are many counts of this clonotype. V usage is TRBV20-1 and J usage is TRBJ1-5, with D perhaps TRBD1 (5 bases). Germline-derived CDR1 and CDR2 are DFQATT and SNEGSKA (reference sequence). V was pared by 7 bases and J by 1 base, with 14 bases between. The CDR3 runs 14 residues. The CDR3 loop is CSVRGRISNQPQHF. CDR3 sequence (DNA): TGCAGTGTGCGGGGGAGGATAAGCAATCAGCCCCAGCATTTT.

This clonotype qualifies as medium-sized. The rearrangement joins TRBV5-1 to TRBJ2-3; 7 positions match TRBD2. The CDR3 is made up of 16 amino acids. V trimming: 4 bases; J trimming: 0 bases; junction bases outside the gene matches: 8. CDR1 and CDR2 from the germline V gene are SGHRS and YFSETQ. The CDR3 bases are TGCGCCAGCAGCACCGGAGCGGGGAGCAGCACAGATACGCAGTATTTT. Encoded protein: CASSTGAGSSTDTQYF.

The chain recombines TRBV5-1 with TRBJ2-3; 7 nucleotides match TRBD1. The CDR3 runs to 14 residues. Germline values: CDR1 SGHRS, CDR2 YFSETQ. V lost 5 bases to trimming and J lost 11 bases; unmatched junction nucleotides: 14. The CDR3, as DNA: TGCGCCAGCAGAAGGAGAGGGGGCACAGAGAAGCAGTATTTT. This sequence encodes CASRRRGGTEKQYF.

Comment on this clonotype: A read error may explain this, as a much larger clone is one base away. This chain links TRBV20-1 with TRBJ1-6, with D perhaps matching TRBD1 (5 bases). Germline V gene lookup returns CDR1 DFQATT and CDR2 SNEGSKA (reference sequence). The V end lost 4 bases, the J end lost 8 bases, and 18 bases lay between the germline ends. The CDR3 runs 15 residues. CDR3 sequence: CSATMGLPGHSPLHF. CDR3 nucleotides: TGCAGTGCTACAATGGGACTCCCGGGGCATTCACCCCTCCACTTT.

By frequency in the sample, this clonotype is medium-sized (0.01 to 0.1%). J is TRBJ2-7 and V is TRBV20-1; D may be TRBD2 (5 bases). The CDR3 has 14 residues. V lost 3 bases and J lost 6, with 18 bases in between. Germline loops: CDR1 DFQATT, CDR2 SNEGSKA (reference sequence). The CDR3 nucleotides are TGCAGTGCTAGTGGAGAGGGTTCTTCGCGCGAGCAGTACTTC. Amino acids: CSASGEGSSREQYF.

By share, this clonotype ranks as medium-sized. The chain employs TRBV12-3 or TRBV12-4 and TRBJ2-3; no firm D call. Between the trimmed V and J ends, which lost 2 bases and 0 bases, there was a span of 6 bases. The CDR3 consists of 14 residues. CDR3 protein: CASSLLGSTDTQYF. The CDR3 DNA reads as TGTGCCAGCAGTTTATTGGGTAGCACAGATACGCAGTATTTT.